One and the same sample provided the 29 T cell receptor beta chains below, sequenced in a study of blood T cell repertoires in COVID-19. Profiling relied on immunoSEQ multiplex PCR, and the TCRdb table lists in-frame clones only, not all of them. The table records 75,000 to 90,000 clones, roughly 80% of them present only once. Sequenced sample: peripheral blood. The source of these receptors is a human donor in a cohort sampled during active COVID-19.

This chain's CDR3 is CAHRPRGDTGELFF. In DNA form, the CDR3 reads TGTGCCCACAGACCCAGGGGCGACACCGGGGAGCTGTTTTTT. The V and J genes are TRBV6-5 and TRBJ2-2, with D possibly TRBD1 on 6 matching bases. This CDR3 region has 14 residues. Germline CDR1 reads MNHEY; CDR2 reads SVGAGI. V was clipped by 11 bases and J by 3 bases, with 16 bases between them.

The V and J genes are TRBV28 and TRBJ2-2; TRBD1 matches 8 bases. The germline V gene has CDR1 MDHEN and CDR2 SYDVKM. V lost 8 bases to trimming and J lost 4 bases; unmatched junction nucleotides: 9. CDR3 length: 15 residues. This CDR3 reads CASAGTGPSTGELFF. The CDR3 DNA is TGTGCCAGCGCCGGGACAGGTCCCAGCACCGGGGAGCTGTTTTTT.

This sequence joins TRBV7-2 and TRBJ2-7; TRBD2 agrees at 7 bases. Germline lookup yields CDR1 SGHTA and CDR2 FQGNSA. The trim removed 5 bases at V and 6 bases at J, leaving 7 bases unmatched. The CDR3 is 13 residues long. The CDR3 DNA follows: TGTGCCAGCAGCCTAACTTCGGGGGGCGAGCAGTACTTC. This gives the protein CASSLTSGGEQYF.

This chain links TRBV5-4 with TRBJ2-5; TRBD2 agrees at 10 bases. Germline V gene data show CDR1 as SGHNT and CDR2 as YYREEE (reference sequence). The J segment lost 2 bases and the V segment lost 5 bases, leaving 12 bases of the junction unmatched. The CDR3 consists of 17 residues. CDR3 bases: TGTGCCAGCAGTAAACCGTTAGCGGGGGGAGGGCAAGAGACCCAGTACTTC. This encodes CASSKPLAGGGQETQYF.

This clone appeared a few times. This chain uses TRBV10-3 with TRBJ1-5, with 10 bases that match TRBD1. The V and J ends lost 4 bases and 7 bases, in that order; junction bases with no gene match: 7. The CDR3 length is 15 residues. Germline CDR1 reads ENHRY; CDR2 reads SYGVKD. CDR3 sequence: CAISATGGIGQPQHF. The CDR3, as DNA: TGTGCCATCAGTGCGACAGGGGGCATTGGGCAGCCCCAGCATTTT.

This sequence joins TRBV5-4 and TRBJ2-3; TRBD1 matches 8 bases. Germline values: CDR1 SGHNT, CDR2 YYREEE (reference sequence). V gave up 3 bases and J gave up 3 bases; unmatched junction bases: 6. The CDR3 has 15 amino acids. CDR3 sequence: CASSSTGAGTDTQYF. The CDR3 bases are TGTGCCAGCAGCTCGACAGGGGCCGGGACAGATACGCAGTATTTT.

The rearrangement links TRBV5-1 to TRBJ1-1, with D uncertain. The length of the CDR3 is 13 residues. Trimming pared 2 bases from V and 6 bases from J, leaving 11 bases between. The germline V gene encodes CDR1 SGHRS and CDR2 YFSETQ. The CDR3 DNA is TGCGCCAGCAGCTTTGAGCGACCGGCTGAAGCTTTCTTT. Amino acids: CASSFERPAEAFF.

The CDR3 here is CAWRGGVAEKLFF. The CDR3 DNA sequence: TGTGCCTGGAGGGGAGGGGTTGCTGAAAAACTGTTTTTT. The V gene is TRBV30, the J gene TRBJ1-4; weak D call: TRBD1 (5 bases). V was cut by 3 bases and J by 7 bases, with 12 bases left in between. This CDR3 has 13 residues. Germline loops: CDR1 GTSNPN, CDR2 SVGIG (reference sequence). The whole variable domain, remainder taken from reference TRBV30 and TRBJ1-4, is SQTIHQWPATLVQPVGSPLSLECTVEGTSNPNLYWYRQAAGRGLQLLFYSVGIGQISSEVPQNLSASRPQDRQFILSSKKLLLSDSGFYLCAWRGGVAEKLFFGSGTQLSVL.

This chain joins TRBV24-1 and TRBJ2-5; D is uncertain. Trimming removed 7 bases from V and 0 bases from J, with 8 bases in between. The CDR3 is 13 residues long. Germline lookup yields CDR1 KGHDR and CDR2 SFDVKD. This CDR3 is CATRASYQETQYF. CDR3 nucleotides: TGTGCCACCAGAGCCTCGTACCAAGAGACCCAGTACTTC.

The chain combines TRBV18 with TRBJ2-3; tentative D call: TRBD2 (6 bases). The germline V and J ends were trimmed by 3 bases and 5 bases, with 15 bases remaining between them. The CDR3 loop spans 15 amino acids. Germline V gene sequence: CDR1 KGHSH, CDR2 LQKENI. In DNA form, the CDR3 reads TGTGCCAGCTCACCGACGGCTAGCGTGCAAGATACGCAGTATTTT. This sequence encodes CASSPTASVQDTQYF.

CDR3 in amino acids: CASSLSGNTIYF. The CDR3 DNA follows: TGTGCCAGCAGCCTCTCTGGAAACACCATATATTTT. The rearrangement joins TRBV11-2 to TRBJ1-3; D unclear. The V gene's germline CDR1 is SGHAT and CDR2 FQNNGV. Trimming removed 5 bases at V and 0 bases at J, with 2 bases between. This CDR3 contains 12 residues.

The chain has TRBV5-1 and TRBJ1-4, with 10 nucleotides matching TRBD1. The germline V gene has CDR1 SGHRS and CDR2 YFSETQ. This CDR3 spans 14 amino acids. The V and J ends lost 3 bases and 8 bases, in that order; junction bases with no gene match: 4. CDR3 loop: CASSYGTGEEKLFF. The CDR3 nucleotides read TGCGCCAGCAGCTACGGGACAGGGGAAGAAAAACTGTTTTTT.

The table lists this clone with a count of one. The rearrangement uses TRBV28 and TRBJ1-1; 8 bases are shared with TRBD1. With 6 bases clipped from V and 4 bases from J, the junction kept 10 bases outside the gene matches. Germline loops: CDR1 MDHEN, CDR2 SYDVKM. CDR3 length equals 15 residues. CDR3 sequence reads: CASSMTGVWGTEAFF. CDR3 bases: TGTGCCAGCAGCATGACAGGGGTATGGGGCACTGAAGCTTTCTTT.

The genes are TRBV3-1 (or the pseudogene TRBV3-2) and TRBJ2-1, with 7 bases identical to TRBD2. Germline CDR1 is LGHDT and CDR2 is YNNKEL (reference sequence). The trim removed 0 bases at V and 2 bases at J, leaving 7 bases unmatched. There are 17 residues in the CDR3. The CDR3 spells CASSQDLGSGAYNEQFF. The CDR3 DNA is TGTGCCAGCAGCCAAGACCTCGGGAGCGGGGCCTACAATGAGCAGTTCTTC.

The chain joins TRBV20-1 to TRBJ2-7, with D maybe TRBD1 (6 bases). The CDR3 extends over 14 amino acids. The V gene lost 3 bases and the J gene lost 0 bases, with 12 bases spanning the gap. Per the germline V gene, CDR1 is DFQATT and CDR2 is SNEGSKA (reference sequence). CDR3 nucleotide sequence: TGCAGTGCTAGTAGCTGGGACAACTCCTACGAGCAGTACTTC. Its protein product is CSASSWDNSYEQYF.

J is TRBJ2-5 and V is TRBV24-1, with 8 bases lining up with TRBD2. This CDR3 is built from 15 residues. Germline V lookup: CDR1 KGHDR, CDR2 SFDVKD. V gave up 3 bases and J gave up 2 bases; unmatched junction bases: 4. The chain's CDR3 is CATSDSGSQQETQYF. The DNA for the CDR3 is TGTGCCACCAGTGATAGCGGGAGCCAACAAGAGACCCAGTACTTC.

V gene TRBV6-2 or TRBV6-3 combines with J gene TRBJ2-2; D may be TRBD2 (5 bases). The CDR3 totals 15 residues. V lost 2 bases and J lost 3, with 10 bases in between. Germline V lookup: CDR1 MNHEY, CDR2 SVGEGT. CDR3 sequence: CASSYNQADTGELFF. The CDR3 bases are TGTGCCAGCAGTTACAATCAAGCGGACACCGGGGAGCTGTTTTTT.

This rearrangement joins TRBV7-2 to TRBJ2-7, with a possible D match to TRBD1 (6 bases). V was trimmed by 2 bases and J by 6 bases, leaving 11 bases between them. The germline V gene encodes CDR1 SGHTA and CDR2 FQGNSA. CDR3 size: 13 residues. For the CDR3, the DNA is TGTGCCAGCAGCTTACAGGGGTGGGCCGAGCAGTACTTC. This codes for CASSLQGWAEQYF.

In nucleotides, the CDR3 is TGTGCCAGCAGCCCCGGACAGGGGAATTGGCTGGGTGAAAAACTGTTTTTT. Its translation is CASSPGQGNWLGEKLFF. This sequence joins TRBV14 and TRBJ1-4; TRBD1 matches 9 bases. Germline V gives CDR1 SGHDN, CDR2 FVKESK. The CDR3 loop spans 17 amino acids. V trimming: 4 bases; J trimming: 7 bases; junction bases outside the gene matches: 13.

The V gene is TRBV5-4, the J gene TRBJ1-1, with a possible D match to TRBD1 (5 bases). V lost 4 bases and J 3 bases, leaving 13 bases between the germline ends. Per germline, CDR1 SGHNT and CDR2 YYREEE (reference sequence). The CDR3 covers 14 residues. The CDR3 nucleotides read TGTGCCAGCAGCGCGCGGGGAGGGGACACTGAAGCTTTCTTT. This translates into CASSARGGDTEAFF.

The rearrangement links TRBV30 to TRBJ1-3, with a weak D call TRBD1 (6 bases). The V end was cut by 1 base, the J end by 2 bases, with 9 bases between. The V gene's germline CDR1 is GTSNPN and CDR2 SVGIG (reference sequence). The CDR3 covers 14 residues. Here the CDR3 DNA reads TGTGCCTGGAGTGGAGGGGGAACTGGAAACACCATATATTTT. Its protein product is CAWSGGGTGNTIYF.

The chain links TRBV5-1 to TRBJ2-1; 8 bases align to TRBD2. The CDR3 loop spans 16 amino acids. The J segment lost 0 bases and the V segment lost 3 bases, leaving 5 bases of the junction unmatched. The V gene's germline CDR1 is SGHRS and CDR2 YFSETQ. The CDR3 spells CASSSRGGFSYNEQFF. The CDR3, as DNA: TGCGCCAGCAGCTCCCGGGGGGGATTCTCCTACAATGAGCAGTTCTTC. The variable domain in full, with the rest retrieved from reference TRBV5-1 and TRBJ2-1, is KAGVTQTPRYLIKTRGQQVTLSCSPISGHRSVSWYQQTPGQGLQFLFEYFSETQRNKGNFPGRFSGRQFSNSRSEMNVSTLELGDSALYLCASSSRGGFSYNEQFFGPGTRLTVL.

This chain joins TRBV10-1 and TRBJ2-3, with TRBD2 matching over 7 bases. The germline V gene encodes CDR1 WNHNN and CDR2 SYGVQD (reference sequence). This CDR3 has 15 amino acids. Trimming cost V 4 bases and J 2 bases; bases outside gene matches: 6. CDR3 protein: CASSGPSGTTDTQYF. The DNA for the CDR3 is TGCGCCAGCAGTGGCCCTAGCGGCACCACAGATACGCAGTATTTT.

The chain couples TRBV28 to TRBJ1-6; 12 bases align to TRBD1. The CDR3 is 16 amino acids. CDR1 is MDHEN, CDR2 SYDVKM, per germline. V was pared by 6 bases and J by 6 bases, with 6 bases of the junction left unmatched. The CDR3 nucleotides are TGTGCCAGCAGCTCCGGGACAGGGGGCCGTAATTCACCCCTCCACTTT. The encoded protein is CASSSGTGGRNSPLHF.

The chain employs TRBV7-3 and TRBJ1-6; D uncertain. The V end lost 2 bases, the J end lost 10 bases, and 15 bases lay between the germline ends. The CDR3 loop spans 15 amino acids. Germline lookup yields CDR1 SGHTA and CDR2 FQGTGA. CDR3 protein: CASSLSGPLESPLHF. The CDR3 DNA reads TGTGCCAGCAGCTTATCAGGTCCCCTCGAGTCACCCCTCCACTTT.

The genes are TRBV30 and TRBJ2-7; possibly TRBD1 for D (6 bases). This CDR3 is built from 13 residues. V was clipped by 8 bases and J by 0 bases, with 14 bases between them. In germline, CDR1 is GTSNPN, CDR2 SVGIG (reference sequence). The CDR3 DNA sequence: TGTGCCGCCGGGACACTTAGCTCCTACGAGCAGTACTTC. Translated, it gives CAAGTLSSYEQYF.

The rearrangement joins TRBV4-1 to TRBJ2-3; TRBD2 aligns across 9 bases. Unmatched junction bases numbered 7, after V lost 5 bases and J lost 4 bases. This CDR3 is built from 15 residues. Germline V gives CDR1 MGHRA, CDR2 YSYEKL. The chain's CDR3 is CASSSPSGGPDTQYF. The CDR3 bases are TGCGCCAGCAGCAGCCCAAGCGGGGGGCCAGATACGCAGTATTTT.

The gene calls are TRBV7-9 and TRBJ2-1, with TRBD2 matching 11 bases. V was clipped by 3 bases and J by 0 bases; unmatched bases: 4. CDR3 length: 17 amino acids. From germline, CDR1 is SEHNR and CDR2 FQNEAQ (reference sequence). CDR3 in DNA: TGTGCCAGCAGCTTCGGGACTAGCGGAAGCTCCTACAATGAGCAGTTCTTC. Protein: CASSFGTSGSSYNEQFF.

The rearrangement uses TRBV11-1 and TRBJ2-3; TRBD2 is a possible D gene (5 bases). V was clipped by 1 base and J by 4 bases, with 15 bases between them. The V gene's germline CDR1 is SGHAT and CDR2 FQDESV (reference sequence). The CDR3 is 16 residues long. CDR3 residues: CASSLGPQQEADTQYF. Written as DNA, the CDR3 is TGTGCCAGCAGCTTAGGTCCCCAGCAGGAGGCAGATACGCAGTATTTT.